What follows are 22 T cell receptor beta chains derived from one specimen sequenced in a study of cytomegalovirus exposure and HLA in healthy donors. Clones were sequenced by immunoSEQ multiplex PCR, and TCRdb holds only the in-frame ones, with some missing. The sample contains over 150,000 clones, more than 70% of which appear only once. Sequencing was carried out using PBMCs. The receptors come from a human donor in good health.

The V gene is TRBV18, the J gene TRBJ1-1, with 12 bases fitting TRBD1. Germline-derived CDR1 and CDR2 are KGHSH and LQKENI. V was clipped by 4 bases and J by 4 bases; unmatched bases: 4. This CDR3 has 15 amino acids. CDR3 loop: CASSLGQGATTEAFF. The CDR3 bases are TGTGCCAGCTCACTGGGACAGGGGGCGACCACTGAAGCTTTCTTT.

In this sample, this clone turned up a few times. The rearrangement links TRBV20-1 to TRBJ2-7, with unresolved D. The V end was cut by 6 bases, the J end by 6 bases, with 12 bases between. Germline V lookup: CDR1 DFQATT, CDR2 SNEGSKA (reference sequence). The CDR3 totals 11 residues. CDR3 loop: CSAQVAAEQYF. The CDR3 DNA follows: TGCAGTGCGCAGGTCGCCGCCGAGCAGTACTTC.

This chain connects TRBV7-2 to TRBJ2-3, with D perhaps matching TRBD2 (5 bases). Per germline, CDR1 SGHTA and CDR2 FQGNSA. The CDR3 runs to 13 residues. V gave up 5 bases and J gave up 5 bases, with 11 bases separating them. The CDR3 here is CASSVGVGDTQYF. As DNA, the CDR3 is TGTGCCAGCAGCGTGGGAGTGGGAGATACGCAGTATTTT.

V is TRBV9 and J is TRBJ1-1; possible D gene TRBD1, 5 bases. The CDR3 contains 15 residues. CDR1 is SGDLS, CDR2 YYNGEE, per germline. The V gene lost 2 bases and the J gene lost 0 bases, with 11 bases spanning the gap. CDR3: CASSVSDRLNTEAFF. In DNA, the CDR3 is TGTGCCAGCAGCGTCTCCGACAGACTGAACACTGAAGCTTTCTTT.

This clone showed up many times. The CDR3 loop reads CASSQLSTVHRYGYTF. DNA of the CDR3: TGTGCCAGCAGCCAATTGTCGACAGTCCACAGATATGGCTACACCTTC. This sequence joins TRBV14 and TRBJ1-2, with a weak D call TRBD1 (5 bases). This CDR3 contains 16 residues. Germline lookup yields CDR1 SGHDN and CDR2 FVKESK. The V end was cut by 2 bases, the J end by 5 bases, with 18 bases between.

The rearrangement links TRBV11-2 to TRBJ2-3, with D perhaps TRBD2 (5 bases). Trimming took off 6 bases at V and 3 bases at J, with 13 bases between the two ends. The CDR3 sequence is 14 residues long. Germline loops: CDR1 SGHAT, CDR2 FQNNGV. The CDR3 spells CASSLSGITDTQYF. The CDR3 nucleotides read TGTGCCAGCAGTCTTTCGGGGATAACAGATACGCAGTATTTT.

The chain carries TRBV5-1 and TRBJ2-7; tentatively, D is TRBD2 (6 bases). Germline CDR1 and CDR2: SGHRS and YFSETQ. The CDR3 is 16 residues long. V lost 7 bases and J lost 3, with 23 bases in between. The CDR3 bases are TGCGCCAGCTGCCCTGCCCGGGACTCCACGGGCTACGAGCAGTACTTC. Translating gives CASCPARDSTGYEQYF.

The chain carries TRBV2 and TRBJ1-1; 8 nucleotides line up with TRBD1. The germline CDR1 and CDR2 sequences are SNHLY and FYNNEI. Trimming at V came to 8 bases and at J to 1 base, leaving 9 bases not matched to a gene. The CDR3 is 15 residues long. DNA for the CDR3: TGTGCCAGCCACTCAACGGACAGGGAGAACACTGAAGCTTTCTTT. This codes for CASHSTDRENTEAFF.

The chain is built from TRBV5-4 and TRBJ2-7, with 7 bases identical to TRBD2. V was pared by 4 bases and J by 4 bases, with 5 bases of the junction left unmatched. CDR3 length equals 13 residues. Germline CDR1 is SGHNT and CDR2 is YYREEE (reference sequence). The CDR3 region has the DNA TGTGCCAGCAGCCCGGGGGGTACTTACGAGCAGTACTTC. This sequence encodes CASSPGGTYEQYF.

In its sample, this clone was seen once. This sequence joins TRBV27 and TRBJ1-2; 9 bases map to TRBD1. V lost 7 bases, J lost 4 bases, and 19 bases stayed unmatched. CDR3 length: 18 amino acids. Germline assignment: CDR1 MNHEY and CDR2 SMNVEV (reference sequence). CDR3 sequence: CASTSLGYGQGTRYGYTF. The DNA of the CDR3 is TGTGCCAGCACCAGTTTAGGATATGGACAGGGGACCCGCTATGGCTACACCTTC.

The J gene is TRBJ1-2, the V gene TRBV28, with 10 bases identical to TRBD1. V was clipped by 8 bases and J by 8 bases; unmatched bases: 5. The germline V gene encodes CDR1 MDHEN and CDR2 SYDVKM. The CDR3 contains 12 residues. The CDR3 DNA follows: TGTGCCAGCCGACAGGGGGCCTGGGGCTACACCTTC. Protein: CASRQGAWGYTF.

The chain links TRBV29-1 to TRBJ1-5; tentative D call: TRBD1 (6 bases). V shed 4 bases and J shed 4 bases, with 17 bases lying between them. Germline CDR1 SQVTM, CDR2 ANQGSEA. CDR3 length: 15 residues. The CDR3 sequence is CSVGDPTGRNQPQHF. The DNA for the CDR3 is TGCAGCGTTGGCGATCCGACAGGTCGAAATCAGCCCCAGCATTTT.

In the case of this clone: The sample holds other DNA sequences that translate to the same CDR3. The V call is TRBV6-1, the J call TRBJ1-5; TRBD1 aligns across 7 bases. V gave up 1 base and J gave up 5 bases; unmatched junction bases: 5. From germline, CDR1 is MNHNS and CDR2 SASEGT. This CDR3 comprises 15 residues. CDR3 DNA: TGTGCCAGCAGTGAAGGGACAGGAGGCTATCAGCCCCAGCATTTT. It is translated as CASSEGTGGYQPQHF.

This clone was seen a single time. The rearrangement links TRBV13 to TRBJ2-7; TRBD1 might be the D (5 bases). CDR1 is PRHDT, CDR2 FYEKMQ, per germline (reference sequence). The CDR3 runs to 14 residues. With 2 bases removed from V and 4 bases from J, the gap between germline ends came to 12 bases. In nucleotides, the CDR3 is TGTGCCAGCAGCTTAAGGGGCCAAAATTACGAGCAGTACTTC. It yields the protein CASSLRGQNYEQYF. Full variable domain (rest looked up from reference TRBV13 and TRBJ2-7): AAGVIQSPRHLIKEKRETATLKCYPIPRHDTVYWYQQGPGQDPQFLISFYEKMQSDKGSIPDRFSAQQFSDYHSELNMSSLELGDSALYFCASSLRGQNYEQYFGPGTRLTVT.

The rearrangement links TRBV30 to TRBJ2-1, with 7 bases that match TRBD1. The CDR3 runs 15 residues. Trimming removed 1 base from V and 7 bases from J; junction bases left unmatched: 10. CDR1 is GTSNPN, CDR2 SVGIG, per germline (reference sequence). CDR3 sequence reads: CAWSDFGQAPNEQFF. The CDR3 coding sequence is TGTGCCTGGAGTGACTTCGGACAGGCCCCTAATGAGCAGTTCTTC.

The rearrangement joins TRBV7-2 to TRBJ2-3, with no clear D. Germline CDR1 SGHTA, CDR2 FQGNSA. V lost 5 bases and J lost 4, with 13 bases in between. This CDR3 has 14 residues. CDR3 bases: TGTGCCAGCAGCCGACTTGTATATTCAGATACGCAGTATTTT. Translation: CASSRLVYSDTQYF.

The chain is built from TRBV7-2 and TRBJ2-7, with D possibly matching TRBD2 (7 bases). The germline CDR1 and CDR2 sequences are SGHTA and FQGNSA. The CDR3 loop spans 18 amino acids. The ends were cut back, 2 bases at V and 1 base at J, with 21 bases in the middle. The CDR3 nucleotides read TGTGCCAGCAGCTTATCCTCGGGGGGCGCCCGGTTTTCCTACGAGCAGTACTTC. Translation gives CASSLSSGGARFSYEQYF.

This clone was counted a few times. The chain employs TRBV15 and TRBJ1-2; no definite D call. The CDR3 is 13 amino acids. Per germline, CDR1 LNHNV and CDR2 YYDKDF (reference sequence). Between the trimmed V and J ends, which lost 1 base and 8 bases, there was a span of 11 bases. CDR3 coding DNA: TGTGCCACCAGCAGAGTTACGGACTCCGGCTACACCTTC. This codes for CATSRVTDSGYTF.

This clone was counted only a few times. This CDR3 reads CASSDREAGREQYF. CDR3 coding DNA: TGTGCCAGCAGTGATCGTGAGGCAGGGCGGGAGCAGTACTTC. This sequence joins TRBV2 and TRBJ2-7; a weak D match, TRBD1 (5 bases). This CDR3 contains 14 residues. V was pared by 3 bases and J by 7 bases, with 16 bases between. Germline V gene sequence: CDR1 SNHLY, CDR2 FYNNEI.

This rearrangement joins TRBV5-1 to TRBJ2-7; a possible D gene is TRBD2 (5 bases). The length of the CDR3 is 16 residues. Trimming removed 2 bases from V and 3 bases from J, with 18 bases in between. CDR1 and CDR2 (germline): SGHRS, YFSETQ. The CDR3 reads CASSFVPGFYFYEQYF. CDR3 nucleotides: TGCGCCAGCAGCTTCGTCCCGGGATTCTACTTCTACGAGCAGTACTTC.

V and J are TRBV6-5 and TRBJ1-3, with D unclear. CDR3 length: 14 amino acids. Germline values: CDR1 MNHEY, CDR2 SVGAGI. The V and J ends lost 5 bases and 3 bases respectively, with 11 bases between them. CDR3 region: CASSPSRIGNTIYF. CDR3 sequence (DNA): TGTGCCAGCAGTCCCTCGAGAATTGGAAACACCATATATTTT.

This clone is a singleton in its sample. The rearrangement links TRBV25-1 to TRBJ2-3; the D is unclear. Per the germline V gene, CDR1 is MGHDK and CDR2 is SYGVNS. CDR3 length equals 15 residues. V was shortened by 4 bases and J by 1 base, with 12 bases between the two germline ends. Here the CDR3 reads CASSGAAPGTDTQYF. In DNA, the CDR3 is TGTGCCAGCAGTGGTGCTGCGCCCGGCACAGATACGCAGTATTTT.